This T cell receptor beta chain was recorded in a study of blood T cell repertoires in COVID-19. This clone was seen a few times. Profiled with immunoSEQ multiplex PCR; TCRdb holds only in-frame clones, not every one. The data show about 480,000 clones, with about 91% seen just once and 0.9% held by the top ten. CDR1 is SEHNR and CDR2 is FQNEAQ in the germline V gene (reference sequence). Trimming shortened V by 2 bases and J by 4 bases, and 8 bases separated the two germline ends. The CDR3 contains 14 residues. The TCR comes from a man between 18 and 29 years old with COVID-19, enrolled during active disease. J is TRBJ2-2 and V is TRBV7-9, with D possibly matching TRBD1 (6 bases). Sequenced input: peripheral blood. CDR3 residues: CASSLRGSTGELFF. CDR3 bases: TGTGCCAGCAGCTTAAGGGGGTCCACCGGGGAGCTGTTTTTT. Variable domain in full (rest from reference TRBV7-9 and TRBJ2-2): DTGVSQNPRHKITKRGQNVTFRCDPISEHNRLYWYRQTLGQGPEFLTYFQNEAQLEKSRLLSDRFSAERPKGSFSTLEIQRTEQGDSAMYLCASSLRGSTGELFFGEGSRLTVL.